The clone carrying this TCR beta chain was recorded at least ten times. This sample stems from a study of T cells in Graves' hyperthyroidism and ophthalmopathy. Amplification targeted TCR beta CDR3 regions from RNA transcripts. The HTBI set primed first-round TCR CDR3 RT-PCR. TCRdb re-derived calls from the multiplex PCR reads in MiXCR, one entry per CDR3 protein. The table includes hundreds of thousands of distinct CDR3 sequences, roughly 32% detected once. V lost 11 bases, J lost 0 bases, and 14 bases lay in between. CDR1 and CDR2 (germline): ENHRY, SYGVKD. The length of the CDR3 is 13 residues. This receptor was taken from a middle-aged woman with Graves' hyperthyroidism. V is TRBV10-3 and J is TRBJ2-7; D might be TRBD2 (6 bases). The source material was blood. The CDR3 DNA reads as TGTGCCTCACTCCCGGGGGACTCCTACGAGCAGTACTTC. Its protein is CASLPGDSYEQYF.